This entry features one T cell receptor (beta chain) sequence. The source of the sample is a study of blood T cell repertoires in COVID-19. Study summary: Donors in the United States, Italy and Spain gave samples during acute or convalescent COVID-19.

Participants, about 18 to 95 years old, spanned 25 or so US areas. Produced via immunoSEQ multiplex PCR; TCRdb's table is partial and in-frame only. This sample has hundreds of thousands of clones, with 80% to 90% found just once. Germline assignment: CDR1 MNHEY and CDR2 SMNVEV (reference sequence). Losses at the gene ends were 1 base for V and 0 bases for J; bases not matched to a gene: 15. This CDR3 contains 20 residues. This receptor was identified in a man aged 25 to 40 who had recovered from COVID-19. The genes are TRBV27 and TRBJ1-2; 9 bases agree with TRBD1. Material: PBMCs or T cells enriched from blood (not recorded which). The CDR3 loop is CASSLFTGQGKNGPNYGYTF. In DNA, the CDR3 is TGTGCCAGCAGTTTATTCACCGGACAGGGGAAGAACGGCCCTAACTATGGCTACACCTTC.